The next 15 T cell receptor beta chains were all read from a single sample in a study of shared clonotypes between healthy human individuals. Produced via immunoSEQ multiplex PCR; TCRdb's table is partial and in-frame only. The sample includes about 1 million clones, roughly 80% of them seen just once. Sample: memory CD4+ T cells sorted from blood. Subset in this sample: CD45RA-negative fraction. Every receptor here comes from a man aged 18 to 30 in good health.

This chain uses TRBV7-8 with TRBJ1-6, with 9 bases that match TRBD1. Germline CDR1 reads SGHVS; CDR2 reads FQNEAQ. Trimming removed 5 bases from V and 5 bases from J; junction bases left unmatched: 7. There are 16 residues in the CDR3. For the CDR3, the DNA is TGTGCCAGCAGCCGACGGACAGGGGCGAATAATTCACCCCTCCACTTT. Translated, it gives CASSRRTGANNSPLHF.

This rearrangement joins TRBV19 to TRBJ2-5; D is tentatively TRBD1 or TRBD2 (5 bases each). The V and J ends lost 9 bases and 5 bases respectively, with 13 bases between them. This CDR3 region has 12 residues. Per the germline V gene, CDR1 is LNHDA and CDR2 is SQIVND (reference sequence). Written as DNA, the CDR3 is TGTGCCAGCGGGGCGAACGTGGAGACCCAGTACTTC. It specifies CASGANVETQYF.

The chain combines TRBV7-2 with TRBJ1-2; D might be TRBD1 (5 bases). Trimming took 0 bases from V and 3 from J, leaving 17 bases between them. Germline V gives CDR1 SGHTA, CDR2 FQGNSA. This CDR3 region has 17 residues. The CDR3: CASSLASGRGMDYGYTF. The CDR3 nucleotides are TGTGCCAGCAGCTTAGCATCGGGGCGGGGGATGGACTATGGCTACACCTTC.

This clone was picked up one time. The chain joins TRBV5-1 to TRBJ2-5; no reliable D call. V lost 0 bases and J 6 bases, leaving 18 bases between the germline ends. The CDR3 totals 16 residues. The germline gives CDR1 SGHRS, CDR2 YFSETQ. CDR3 in amino acids: CASSLDGGNSGKTQYF. The CDR3 DNA sequence: TGCGCCAGCAGCTTGGACGGCGGAAATTCTGGGAAGACCCAGTACTTC. The complete variable domain, with remaining parts taken from reference TRBV5-1 and TRBJ2-5, reads KAGVTQTPRYLIKTRGQQVTLSCSPISGHRSVSWYQQTPGQGLQFLFEYFSETQRNKGNFPGRFSGRQFSNSRSEMNVSTLELGDSALYLCASSLDGGNSGKTQYFGPGTRLLVL.

The V call is TRBV6-5, the J call TRBJ1-1; D unclear. Germline CDR1 reads MNHEY; CDR2 reads SVGAGI. With 7 bases removed from V and 10 bases from J, the gap between germline ends came to 13 bases. This CDR3 comprises 11 residues. In DNA form, the CDR3 reads TGTGCCAGCACCTTCAGCGGGAGAGCTTTCTTT. This codes for CASTFSGRAFF.

V is TRBV21-1 and J is TRBJ2-6; the table's D gene call, TRBD2, was not cross checked with the DNA. TRBV21-1 is a known pseudogene. The CDR3 has 17 residues. The CDR3 spells CASCSRGKDSGANVLTF. The CDR3, as DNA: TGTGCCAGCTGTTCGCGGGGCAAGGACTCTGGGGCCAACGTCCTGACTTTC.

This rearrangement joins TRBV19 to TRBJ2-7; the D gene is possibly TRBD2 (6 bases). CDR1 LNHDA and CDR2 SQIVND come from the germline V gene (reference sequence). The CDR3 loop spans 14 amino acids. The V and J ends lost 1 base and 3 bases respectively, with 10 bases between them. As DNA, the CDR3 is TGTGCCAGTAGTATAGCGGGAGAGTTCTACGAGCAGTACTTC. Its protein is CASSIAGEFYEQYF.

This clone appeared a single time. This sequence joins TRBV6-1 and TRBJ2-7; TRBD2 matches at 7 bases. CDR1 and CDR2 from the germline V gene are MNHNS and SASEGT. Trimming took 1 base from V and 6 from J; bases not matched to a gene: 3. This CDR3 spans 13 amino acids. The CDR3 bases are TGTGCCAGCAGTGAAGAGCGGGGCCGCGAGCAGTACTTC. It encodes CASSEERGREQYF.

This sequence joins TRBV2 and TRBJ2-7; the D is unclear. Germline assignment: CDR1 SNHLY and CDR2 FYNNEI. There are 13 residues in the CDR3. Trimming removed 7 bases from V and 6 bases from J, with 16 bases in between. This chain's CDR3 is CASNTGFLPEQYF. CDR3 DNA sequence: TGTGCCAGCAACACCGGGTTTCTTCCCGAGCAGTACTTC.

V and J are TRBV4-1 and TRBJ2-1; D is unresolved. The germline gives CDR1 MGHRA, CDR2 YSYEKL. V lost 3 bases to trimming and J lost 8 bases, with 14 bases between them. The CDR3 is 14 amino acids. CDR3 coding DNA: TGCGCCAGCAGCCAGGTATCCCTACCCTATGAGCAGTTCTTC. Amino acid sequence: CASSQVSLPYEQFF.

V is TRBV28 and J is TRBJ1-5, with D perhaps matching TRBD1 (6 bases). CDR1 is MDHEN, CDR2 SYDVKM, per germline. Trimming removed 11 bases from V and 7 bases from J, with 18 bases in between. The CDR3 length is 13 residues. CDR3 in amino acids: CACWGGAGQPQHF. In nucleotides, the CDR3 is TGTGCCTGCTGGGGGGGCGCCGGCCAGCCCCAGCATTTT.

The chain couples TRBV5-1 to TRBJ2-2; TRBD1 might be the D (5 bases). Between the trimmed V and J ends, which lost 0 bases and 6 bases, there was a span of 12 bases. Germline loops: CDR1 SGHRS, CDR2 YFSETQ. The CDR3 has 15 amino acids. The CDR3 DNA sequence: TGCGCCAGCAGCTTGGTAGCAGGGTCCCCCGGGGAGCTGTTTTTT. It specifies CASSLVAGSPGELFF.

This clone came up once. The chain links TRBV7-6 to TRBJ1-3; D unresolved. V was pared by 2 bases and J by 4 bases, with 12 bases between. Germline CDR1 is SGHVS and CDR2 is FNYEAQ. The CDR3 length is 15 residues. CDR3 sequence (DNA): TGTGCCAGCAGCTTATCGGGTATCGGCGGAAACACCATATATTTT. It translates to CASSLSGIGGNTIYF. The variable domain in full, completed from reference TRBV7-6 and TRBJ1-3, reads GAGVSQSPRYKVTKRGQDVALRCDPISGHVSLYWYRQALGQGPEFLTYFNYEAQQDKSGLPNDRFSAERPEGSISTLTIQRTEQRDSAMYRCASSLSGIGGNTIYFGEGSWLTVV.

The chain has TRBV6-1 and TRBJ2-6; no clear D gene. The germline V and J ends were trimmed by 4 bases and 0 bases, with 7 bases remaining between them. The CDR3 is 15 residues long. The germline CDR1 and CDR2 sequences are MNHNS and SASEGT. DNA for the CDR3: TGTGCCAGCAGTGCCGGCCACTCTGGGGCCAACGTCCTGACTTTC. Amino acid sequence: CASSAGHSGANVLTF.

The chain carries TRBV7-9 and TRBJ1-6; tentatively, D is TRBD1 (5 bases). This CDR3 is built from 15 residues. The V gene lost 5 bases and the J gene lost 8 bases, with 16 bases spanning the gap. CDR1 is SEHNR, CDR2 FQNEAQ, per germline (reference sequence). CDR3 coding DNA: TGTGCCAGCAGCGGGGCGGGGTCCATTTATTCACCCCTCCACTTT. Protein sequence: CASSGAGSIYSPLHF.